The following is a T cell receptor (beta chain) sequence with its context. These data are taken from a study of blood T cell repertoires in COVID-19. The wider study: Both acute and convalescent COVID-19 samples were obtained from the United States, Italy and Spain. T cells, B-cell-depleted T cells, or PBMCs supplied cDNA or gDNA.

Clones were sequenced by immunoSEQ multiplex PCR, and TCRdb holds only the in-frame ones, with some missing. The sample contains just over 300,000 clones, nearly 90% of which appear only once. Germline trimming cut 4 bases from V and 1 base from J; bases unmatched to any gene: 9. This CDR3 spans 16 amino acids. From germline, CDR1 is LGHDT and CDR2 YNNKEL (reference sequence). Followed longitudinally, the Seattle patients had been enrolled during active infection. The V gene is TRBV3-1 (or the pseudogene TRBV3-2), the J gene TRBJ2-5; 7 bases are a match to TRBD2. This TCR derives from a woman in her 30s with COVID-19, enrolled during active disease. The sequenced material came from peripheral blood. CDR3 in DNA: TGTGCCAGCAGCCGCCTCGGGGGGTTAAGCCAAGAGACCCAGTACTTC. It is translated as CASSRLGGLSQETQYF.